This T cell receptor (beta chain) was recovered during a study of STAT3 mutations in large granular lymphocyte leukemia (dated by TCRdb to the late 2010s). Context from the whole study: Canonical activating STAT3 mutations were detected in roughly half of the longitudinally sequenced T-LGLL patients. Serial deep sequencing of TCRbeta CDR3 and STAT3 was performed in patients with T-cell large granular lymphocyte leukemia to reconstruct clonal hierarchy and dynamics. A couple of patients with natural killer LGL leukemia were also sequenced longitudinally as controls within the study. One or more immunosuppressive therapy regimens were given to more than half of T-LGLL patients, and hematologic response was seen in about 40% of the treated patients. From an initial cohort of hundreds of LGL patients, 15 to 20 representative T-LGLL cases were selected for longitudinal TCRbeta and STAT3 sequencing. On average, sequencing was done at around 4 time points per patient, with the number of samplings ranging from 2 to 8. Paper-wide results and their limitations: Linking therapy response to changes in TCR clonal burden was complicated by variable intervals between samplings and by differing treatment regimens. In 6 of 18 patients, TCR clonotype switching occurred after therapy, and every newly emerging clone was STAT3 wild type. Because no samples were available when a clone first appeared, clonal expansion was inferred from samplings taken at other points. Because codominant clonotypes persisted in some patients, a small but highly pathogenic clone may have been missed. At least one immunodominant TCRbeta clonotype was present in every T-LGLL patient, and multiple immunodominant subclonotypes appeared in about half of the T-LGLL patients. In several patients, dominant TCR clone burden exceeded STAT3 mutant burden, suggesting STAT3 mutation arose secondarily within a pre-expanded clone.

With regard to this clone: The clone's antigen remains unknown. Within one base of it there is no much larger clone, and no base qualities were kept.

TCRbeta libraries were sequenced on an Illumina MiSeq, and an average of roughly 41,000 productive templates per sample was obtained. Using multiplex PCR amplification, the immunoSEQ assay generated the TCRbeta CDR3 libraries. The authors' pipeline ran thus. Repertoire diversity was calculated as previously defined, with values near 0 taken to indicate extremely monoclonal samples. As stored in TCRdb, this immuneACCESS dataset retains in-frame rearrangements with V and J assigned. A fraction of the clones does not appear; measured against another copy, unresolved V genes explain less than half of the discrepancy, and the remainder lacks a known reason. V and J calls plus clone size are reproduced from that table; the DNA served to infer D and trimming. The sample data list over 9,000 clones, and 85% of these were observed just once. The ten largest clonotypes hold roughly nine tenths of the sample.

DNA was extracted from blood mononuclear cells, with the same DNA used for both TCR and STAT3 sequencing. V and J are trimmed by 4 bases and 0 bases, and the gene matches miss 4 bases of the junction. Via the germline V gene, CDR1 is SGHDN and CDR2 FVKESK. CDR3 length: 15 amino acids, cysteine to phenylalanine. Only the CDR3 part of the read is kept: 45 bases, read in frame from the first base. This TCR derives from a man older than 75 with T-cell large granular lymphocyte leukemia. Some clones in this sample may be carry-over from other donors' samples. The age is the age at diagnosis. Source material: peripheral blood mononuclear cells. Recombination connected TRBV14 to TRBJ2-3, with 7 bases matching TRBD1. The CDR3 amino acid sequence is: CASSPGQPSTDTQYF. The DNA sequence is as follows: TGTGCCAGCAGCCCGGGACAGCCTAGCACAGATACGCAGTATTTT.